Sequencing of this T cell receptor (beta chain) was carried out in a study of blood T cell repertoires in COVID-19 (dated by TCRdb to the early 2020s). A note on the overall study: Samples covering the acute and convalescent phases of COVID-19 were provided by collaborators in the United States, Italy and Spain. The material from the prospective study consisted of cDNA or gDNA derived from T cells, B-cell-depleted T cells, or PBMCs. Deeply sampled blood TCRbeta repertoires from subjects exposed to, actively infected with, or recovered from COVID-19 were included in the dataset. The repertoires were made available in a free public database intended to serve as a resource for research on the immune response to SARS-CoV-2. The samples were drawn from two sources: the first 160 participants of the ongoing ImmuneRACE study, and 950 to 1,500 subjects contributed by 6 global collaborators. A de-identified subject ID, COVID-19 status, age in years and sex were almost always included in the sample metadata. Where HLA class I and class II types were available, the types were taken from metadata supplied by the sample provider, not from assay-based typing. Broader findings and caveats from the paper: Clinical and demographic metadata were provided uncurated, with the amount varying by source and participant.

TCRbeta CDR3 regions were amplified from genomic DNA by means of the immunoSEQ Assay, a bias-controlled multiplex PCR. The original pipeline was this. Within the assay, amplification of reference gene primers was used to estimate how many nucleated cells each sample contained. Sequence reads were collapsed and filtered to measure the absolute abundance of every unique TCRbeta CDR3 rearrangement. For each sample, productive Simpson clonality was calculated by taking the square root of Simpson's diversity index across productive rearrangements. What TCRdb holds here is the immuneACCESS table cut down to in-frame rearrangements. Part of the clones is not present; checked against another copy, under half of the missing clones reflect an unresolved V gene, and the others are unexplained. V and J calls and clone size are those listed in that table; D and trimming were worked out from the DNA. The sample records 200,000 to 250,000 clones, 80% of which are singletons. The ten largest clones take up 4.3% of the sample.

The CDR3, cysteine through phenylalanine, is 13 amino acids long. Kept here is only the CDR3 DNA, which spans 39 bases and is read in frame from base 1. The germline V gene (reference sequence) provides CDR1 MNHEY and CDR2 SMNVEV. V drops 5 bases and J drops 9 bases, leaving 11 bases in between. Participants in the prospective study were enrolled through a virtual design, were aged roughly 18 to 100 years, and lived in about two dozen United States geographic areas. In the prospective study, participants were assigned to cohorts based on the clinical history participants reported in a screening survey and a study questionnaire. Each participant in the prospective study had whole blood, serum and a nasopharyngeal or oropharyngeal swab collected by mobile phlebotomists. Prospective study participants could optionally give additional blood draws and questionnaires over an approximately 2-month period. Before DNA extraction, blood samples from the prospective study were shipped at room temperature or frozen.

This clone was seen just once. Its cognate antigen has yet to be identified. No per-base quality is available; no much larger clone lies one base away. The sample consisted of PBMCs or T cells enriched from blood (not recorded which). The chain was built from TRBV27 and TRBJ1-6, with TRBD1 perhaps the D gene, on 6 matching bases. The TCR was taken from a man aged 25-45 years with acute COVID-19. The CDR3 protein sequence reads: CASSPGGRSPLHF. The nucleotides read TGTGCCAGCAGTCCGGGGGGGCGTTCACCCCTCCACTTT.